The 12 T cell receptor beta chains below were found in one sample sequenced in a study of CD8 T cells in ankylosing spondylitis. TCRdb reprocessed the 5' RACE reads with MiXCR, giving one entry per CDR3 protein. The sample contains about 340,000 distinct CDR3 sequences, under 15% of which appear only once. The specimen was blood, either unsorted or a sorted T cell fraction (not recorded which). These receptors were taken from a male donor with ankylosing spondylitis or in good health (not recorded which).

The chain recombines TRBV20-1 with TRBJ2-7; perhaps TRBD1 as D (8 bases). Trimming removed 6 bases at V and 2 bases at J, with 17 bases between. This CDR3 region has 14 residues. Germline assignment: CDR1 DFQATT and CDR2 SNEGSKA (reference sequence). The CDR3 here is CSARQGTKTYEQYF. The CDR3 DNA reads TGCAGTGCCCGACAGGGGACTAAAACCTACGAGCAGTACTTC.

The chain joins TRBV6-1 to TRBJ2-7, with D perhaps matching TRBD2 (5 bases). CDR3 length: 11 amino acids. V was pared by 7 bases and J by 4 bases, with 8 bases between. CDR1 is MNHNS, CDR2 SASEGT, per germline. The CDR3 here is CASIGLYEQYF. In DNA, the CDR3 is TGTGCCAGCATTGGACTGTACGAGCAGTACTTC.

Points on this clonotype: At one boundary the junction diverges from the germline segment, which might be a read error. The V gene is TRBV12-3 or TRBV12-4, the J gene TRBJ2-7; 8 bases align to TRBD2. The CDR3 contains 16 residues. CDR3 in DNA: TGTGCCAACAGTCGCGGGGGGTGGGACACGAAGATGGAGCAGTACTTC. It is translated as CANSRGGWDTKMEQYF.

The rearrangement links TRBV6-1 to TRBJ2-6; D remains unclear. This CDR3 region has 16 residues. Trimming removed 7 bases at V and 0 bases at J, with 13 bases between. From germline, CDR1 is MNHNS and CDR2 SASEGT. The CDR3 spells CASKRSLFSGANVLTF. DNA of the CDR3: TGTGCCAGCAAGAGGTCTCTGTTCTCTGGGGCCAACGTCCTGACTTTC.

This clonotype was detected ten times or more. Sequence at one end of the junction differs from germline and may be a read error. The chain uses TRBV5-1 and TRBJ1-2; perhaps TRBD1 as D (6 bases). Looked up from germline, CDR1 is SGHRS and CDR2 is YFSETQ. CDR3 length: 13 residues. CDR3 residues: CASSSTGDYGYTF. CDR3 coding DNA: TGTGCCAGCAGCTCGACAGGTGACTATGGCTACACCTTC.

This clonotype was picked up a small number of times. The chain carries TRBV19 and TRBJ2-3, with D perhaps being TRBD1 or TRBD2 (5 bases each). Germline V CDR1 and CDR2: LNHDA, SQIVND (reference sequence). Trimming stripped 1 base from V and 1 base from J, with 12 bases between. The CDR3 length is 16 residues. CDR3 in DNA: TGTGCCAGTAGTATAGGAGGGACGACCGGCACAGATACGCAGTATTTT. This encodes CASSIGGTTGTDTQYF.

This clonotype was counted only a few times. The genes are TRBV29-1 and TRBJ2-3; 11 positions match TRBD2. With V trimmed by 4 bases and J by 0 bases, 6 bases remained unmatched. This CDR3 is 16 amino acids long. Germline CDR1 SQVTM, CDR2 ANQGSEA. Here the CDR3 reads CSVARSGRASTDTQYF. As DNA, the CDR3 is TGCAGCGTTGCCCGTAGCGGGAGGGCAAGCACAGATACGCAGTATTTT.

The chain uses TRBV10-3 and TRBJ1-1; D unclear. There are 13 residues in the CDR3. Trimming cost V 4 bases and J 1 base, with 7 bases left between them. Germline loops: CDR1 ENHRY, CDR2 SYGVKD. Here the CDR3 reads CAISVRENTEAFF. CDR3 bases: TGTGCCATCAGTGTGAGGGAGAACACTGAAGCTTTCTTT.

The CDR3 DNA follows: TGTGCCAGCAGCGGGGGGACCGTCAGGAATGAGCAGTTCTTC. Protein product: CASSGGTVRNEQFF. The chain carries TRBV9 and TRBJ2-1; either TRBD1 or TRBD2 may supply D (5 bases each). The CDR3 is 14 amino acids. CDR1 and CDR2 (germline): SGDLS, YYNGEE. Trimming took off 3 bases at V and 7 bases at J, with 14 bases between the two ends.

The J gene is TRBJ2-2, the V gene TRBV11-3, with TRBD2 as a possible D gene (6 bases). V was cut by 5 bases and J by 5 bases, with 12 bases left in between. This CDR3 has 14 amino acids. Germline CDR1 reads SGHNT; CDR2 reads YENEEA. The CDR3 region has the DNA TGTGCCAGCAGCCGGCGGGCGGGGACCGGGGAGCTGTTTTTT. Amino acid sequence: CASSRRAGTGELFF.

In its sample, this clonotype was seen a few times. J is TRBJ1-1 and V is TRBV6-1; D remains unclear. Deletions cut 6 bases from V and 4 bases from J, with 12 bases between. Per the germline V gene, CDR1 is MNHNS and CDR2 is SASEGT. The CDR3 is 13 amino acids. The CDR3 spells CASREKWGTEAFF. The CDR3 DNA reads TGTGCCAGCAGGGAGAAATGGGGCACTGAAGCTTTCTTT.

This clonotype appeared a few times. J is TRBJ1-2 and V is TRBV29-1, with 7 nucleotides matching TRBD1. Germline CDR1 is SQVTM and CDR2 is ANQGSEA. V gave up 2 bases and J gave up 4 bases; unmatched junction bases: 7. The length of the CDR3 is 14 residues. CDR3 protein: CSVEYGTDLYGYTF. Here the CDR3 DNA reads TGCAGCGTTGAATACGGGACAGACCTCTATGGCTACACCTTC.